This TCR beta chain was recovered during a study of blood T cell repertoires in COVID-19. Overall study: Acute and convalescent COVID-19 samples came from the United States, Italy and Spain. Nucleic acid was either cDNA or gDNA, and it came from T cells, B-cell-depleted T cells, or PBMCs.

Germline values: CDR1 MNHEY, CDR2 SVGAGI. After removal of 5 bases from V and 10 bases from J, the junction contained 8 bases not matched to a gene. CDR3 length: 15 amino acids. As processed by the authors: Estimation of nucleated cell counts was performed using reference gene primer amplification. Generated by immunoSEQ multiplex PCR, the TCRdb table keeps only in-frame clones and is missing some. V and J calls and clone size come straight from that table; D and trimming were deduced from the DNA. The sample has approximately 300,000 clones; around nine tenths are singletons. The source material was peripheral blood. The V and J genes are TRBV6-5 and TRBJ1-6, with 10 bases matching TRBD1. This clonotype was obtained from a middle-aged man with acute or convalescent COVID-19. CDR3 loop: CASSTGTGERSPLHF. CDR3 nucleotides: TGTGCCAGCAGTACCGGGACAGGGGAGCGATCACCCCTCCACTTT.